The 14 T cell receptor beta chains below all came from one sample that was sequenced in a study of blood T cell repertoires in COVID-19 (TCRdb year 2020). Library method: the immunoSEQ multiplex PCR assay. TCRdb limited this immuneACCESS table to in-frame rearrangements with V and J called. A share of clones is missing; checked studies link under half to unresolved V genes, and the rest is unexplained. For this sample the table gives fewer than 250,000 clones, of which roughly four fifths were detected only once. The ten largest clones represent over 10% of the sample. Sample: peripheral blood. The receptors shown here come from a woman between 45 and 65 years old with acute or convalescent COVID-19.

This clone has only a few counts. This rearrangement joins TRBV5-1 to TRBJ2-5; D may be TRBD2 (6 bases). This CDR3 has 14 residues. Trimming took 4 bases from V and 2 from J, leaving 12 bases between them. Germline lookup yields CDR1 SGHRS and CDR2 YFSETQ. CDR3 in amino acids: CASSGGTVQETQYF. The CDR3, as DNA: TGCGCCAGCAGCGGAGGGACGGTTCAAGAGACCCAGTACTTC.

This clone has a single count. This sequence joins TRBV14 and TRBJ2-7; 8 bases match TRBD1. The V segment lost 8 bases and the J segment 3 bases; nucleotides outside the gene matches: 3. The CDR3 spans 12 residues. Germline V lookup: CDR1 SGHDN, CDR2 FVKESK. The DNA for the CDR3 is TGTGCCAGCGGACAGGGATTCTACGAGCAGTACTTC. Translated: CASGQGFYEQYF.

The chain has TRBV7-8 and TRBJ2-7; 9 bases are a match to TRBD2. Germline V lookup: CDR1 SGHVS, CDR2 FQNEAQ. The J segment lost 9 bases and the V segment lost 1 base, leaving 13 bases of the junction unmatched. The CDR3 has 16 amino acids. The CDR3 is CASSLDPSGVPRGQYF. DNA of the CDR3: TGTGCCAGCAGCTTAGACCCTAGCGGGGTCCCGAGGGGGCAGTACTTC.

CDR3 loop: CASSYIRGNEQFF. CDR3 DNA: TGTGCCAGCAGTTACATCAGGGGCAATGAGCAGTTCTTC. The V and J genes are TRBV2 and TRBJ2-1, with D tentatively TRBD1 (6 bases). V lost 5 bases, J lost 6 bases, and 11 bases lay in between. This CDR3 is 13 amino acids long. CDR1 and CDR2 from the germline V gene are SNHLY and FYNNEI.

V usage is TRBV5-4 and J usage is TRBJ2-2; D gene ambiguous. Trimming cost V 3 bases and J 4 bases, with 10 bases left between them. Germline V gene lookup returns CDR1 SGHNT and CDR2 YYREEE (reference sequence). The length of the CDR3 is 14 residues. The CDR3 protein is CASSSSVVTGELFF. The CDR3 nucleotides read TGTGCCAGCAGCTCCTCGGTCGTCACCGGGGAGCTGTTTTTT.

This clone was counted between two and nine times. The rearrangement uses TRBV19 and TRBJ1-2; maybe TRBD1 (5 bases). V was cut by 3 bases and J by 4 bases, with 12 bases left in between. The CDR3 extends over 14 amino acids. Germline loops: CDR1 LNHDA, CDR2 SQIVND (reference sequence). The CDR3 sequence: CASSMWGSIYGYTF. The CDR3 DNA reads TGTGCCAGTAGTATGTGGGGCAGTATCTATGGCTACACCTTC.

The gene calls are TRBV11-3 and TRBJ2-3; 7 bases match TRBD2. V lost 5 bases and J lost 2; bases outside the gene matches: 7. There are 15 residues in the CDR3. CDR1 SGHNT and CDR2 YENEEA come from the germline V gene. The CDR3 coding sequence is TGTGCCAGCAGCCCGGGACTACCGAACACAGATACGCAGTATTTT. Amino acid sequence: CASSPGLPNTDTQYF.

The chain employs TRBV2 and TRBJ2-3, with a weak D call TRBD1 (5 bases). This CDR3 is 11 amino acids long. CDR1 is SNHLY, CDR2 FYNNEI, per germline. The V end was cut by 8 bases, the J end by 7 bases, with 10 bases between. The CDR3 spells CASQQANTQYF. The CDR3 DNA sequence: TGTGCCAGCCAACAGGCAAATACGCAGTATTTT.

This chain uses TRBV19 with TRBJ1-6, with no clear D. The CDR3 is 15 amino acids. V was trimmed by 5 bases and J by 7 bases, leaving 15 bases between them. From germline, CDR1 is LNHDA and CDR2 SQIVND (reference sequence). The DNA of the CDR3 is TGTGCCAGTAGTCTTTATAGGACGGGAAATTCACCCCTCCACTTT. Translating gives CASSLYRTGNSPLHF. Drawing the rest from reference TRBV19 and TRBJ1-6, the complete variable domain is DGGITQSPKYLFRKEGQNVTLSCEQNLNHDAMYWYRQDPGQGLRLIYYSQIVNDFQKGDIAEGYSVSREKKESFPLTVTSAQKNPTAFYLCASSLYRTGNSPLHFGNGTRLTVT.

The rearrangement uses TRBV12-3 or TRBV12-4 and TRBJ1-2; D gene uncertain. The CDR3 consists of 13 residues. V lost 1 base and J lost 2, with 5 bases in between. The CDR3 coding sequence is TGTGCCAGCAGTTTAGGGCAGAACTATGGCTACACCTTC. The encoded protein is CASSLGQNYGYTF.

This clone was found once. The chain links TRBV15 to TRBJ2-3; 7 bases match TRBD1. Germline CDR1 LNHNV, CDR2 YYDKDF (reference sequence). The CDR3 is 15 residues long. The V segment lost 5 bases and the J segment 3 bases; nucleotides outside the gene matches: 8. DNA for the CDR3: TGTGCCACCAGCCCCGAAGGGGGCAGTACAGATACGCAGTATTTT. This translates into CATSPEGGSTDTQYF.

This clone was recorded at least ten times. The V gene is TRBV2, the J gene TRBJ1-2; 9 bases are a match to TRBD1. The V gene's germline CDR1 is SNHLY and CDR2 FYNNEI. The CDR3 has 13 residues. V dropped 3 bases and J dropped 7; count of bases not matched to a gene: 3. The CDR3 loop reads CASSEGQGGGYTF. Written as DNA, the CDR3 is TGTGCCAGCAGTGAGGGACAGGGCGGTGGCTACACCTTC.

This clone was seen only once. The chain couples TRBV20-1 to TRBJ2-7, with D perhaps matching TRBD2 (6 bases). Germline assignment: CDR1 DFQATT and CDR2 SNEGSKA (reference sequence). Trimming removed 3 bases at V and 2 bases at J, with 14 bases between. This CDR3 contains 14 residues. The CDR3 region is CSASLLARTYEQYF. For the CDR3, the DNA is TGCAGTGCTAGTCTTCTAGCGAGGACCTACGAGCAGTACTTC.

V and J are TRBV6-6 and TRBJ1-5; D call uncertain. This CDR3 comprises 12 residues. V dropped 7 bases and J dropped 6 bases, with 10 bases sitting between them. Per the germline V gene, CDR1 is MNHNY and CDR2 is SVGAGI (reference sequence). In DNA, the CDR3 is TGTGCCAGCACGGCGGAGGGTCAGCCCCAGCATTTT. The encoded protein is CASTAEGQPQHF.